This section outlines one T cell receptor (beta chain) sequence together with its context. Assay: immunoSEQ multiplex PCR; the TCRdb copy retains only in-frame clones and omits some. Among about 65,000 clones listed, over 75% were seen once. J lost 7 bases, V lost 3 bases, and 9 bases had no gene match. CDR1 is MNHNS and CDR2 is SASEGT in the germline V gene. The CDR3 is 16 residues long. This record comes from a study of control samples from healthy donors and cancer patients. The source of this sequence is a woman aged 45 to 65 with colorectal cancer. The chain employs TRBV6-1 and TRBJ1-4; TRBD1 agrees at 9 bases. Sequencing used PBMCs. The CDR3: CASSDNRGLRSEKLFF. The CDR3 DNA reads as TGTGCCAGCAGTGATAACAGGGGGCTTCGGAGTGAAAAACTGTTTTTT.